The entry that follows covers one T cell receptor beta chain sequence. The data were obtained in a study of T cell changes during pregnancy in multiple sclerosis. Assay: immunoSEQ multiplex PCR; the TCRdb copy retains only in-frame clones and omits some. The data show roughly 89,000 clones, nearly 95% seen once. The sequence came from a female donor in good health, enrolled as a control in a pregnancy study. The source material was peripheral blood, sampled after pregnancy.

CDR3 bases: TGCGCCAGCAGCCGGGGGGTTAACTATGGCTACACCTTC. This gives the protein CASSRGVNYGYTF. This chain connects TRBV5-1 to TRBJ1-2; D may be TRBD1 (5 bases). The germline gives CDR1 SGHRS, CDR2 YFSETQ. This CDR3 has 13 amino acids. The V end was cut by 4 bases, the J end by 1 base, with 8 bases between. Full variable domain (missing parts from reference TRBV5-1 and TRBJ1-2): KAGVTQTPRYLIKTRGQQVTLSCSPISGHRSVSWYQQTPGQGLQFLFEYFSETQRNKGNFPGRFSGRQFSNSRSEMNVSTLELGDSALYLCASSRGVNYGYTFGSGTRLTVV.